The entry below describes one T cell receptor (beta chain). Its antigen is currently unknown. The sample comes from a study of T cell repertoires in cytomegalovirus infection. Study overall: Public TCR beta signatures provided an indication of both CMV infection and a matching HLA type. Study results and caveats: CMV carriers having the relevant HLA were flagged by cumulative public TCR beta family frequency. HLA-C-restricted, CMV-specific TCR beta clonotypes were dominant ex vivo.

TCRdb analysed the reads with MiXCR anew, one entry per CDR3 protein. The table records about 900,000 distinct CDR3 sequences, 31% of them present only once. CDR3 length: 14 amino acids. Trimming pared 5 bases from V and 6 bases from J, leaving 17 bases between. Germline V CDR1 and CDR2: SEHNR, FQNEAQ (reference sequence). The specimen was cultured CD8+ T cells from PBMCs, collected from culture after CMV antigen stimulation. The clonotype comes from a human donor in good health (CMV status not recorded). Some clones in this sample may be carry-over from other donors' samples. This sequence joins TRBV7-9 and TRBJ2-7; D may be TRBD1 (5 bases). The CDR3 loop reads CASSHDSGFSEQYF. CDR3 coding DNA: TGTGCCAGCAGCCATGATTCAGGGTTTTCCGAGCAGTACTTC.